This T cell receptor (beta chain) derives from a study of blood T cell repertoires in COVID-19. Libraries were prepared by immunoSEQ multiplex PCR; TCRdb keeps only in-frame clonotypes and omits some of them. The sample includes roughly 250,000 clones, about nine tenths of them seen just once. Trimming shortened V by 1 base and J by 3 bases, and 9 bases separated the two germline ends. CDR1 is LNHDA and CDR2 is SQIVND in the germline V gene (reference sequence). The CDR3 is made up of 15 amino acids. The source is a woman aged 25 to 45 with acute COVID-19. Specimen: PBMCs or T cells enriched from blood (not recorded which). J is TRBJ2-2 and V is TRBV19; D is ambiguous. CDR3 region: CASSIVGLYTGELFF. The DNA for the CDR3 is TGTGCCAGTAGTATAGTCGGTCTTTACACCGGGGAGCTGTTTTTT.